Reported below is one T cell receptor (beta chain). Antigen unknown. The whole isolated RNA underwent reverse transcription, so sequencing captured expressed TCRB transcripts. The assay was immunoSEQ multiplex PCR, and TCRdb's table has in-frame clones only and misses some. This table has 150,000 to 160,000 clones, approximately 10% appearing once. The germline V gene has CDR1 LNHDA and CDR2 SQIVND (reference sequence). Trimming removed 3 bases from V and 6 bases from J; junction bases left unmatched: 4. This CDR3 has 14 amino acids. Donors underwent one heparinised blood draw, about 110 mL on average. Naive, central memory, regulatory and stem cell-like memory cells within the CD4+ compartment were sorted using CD45RO/CCR7/CD25/CD127/CD95/CD27. The data are from a study of beta chain features in type 1 diabetes. On the study more broadly: Age, gender and cell yields were alike across patients and healthy donors.

Study-level results: cDNA sequencing could over-represent cells with high TCR expression.

This TCR was recovered from a man younger than 35 in good health. The chain joins TRBV19 to TRBJ2-7; 11 bases map to TRBD1. The specimen sequenced was central memory CD4+ T cells from blood. CDR3 sequence reads: CASSIGQGAGEQYF. CDR3 nucleotide sequence: TGTGCCAGTAGTATTGGACAGGGGGCCGGCGAGCAGTACTTC.